Listed here are 21 T cell receptor beta chains from one sample, sequenced in a study of cytomegalovirus exposure and HLA in healthy donors. Amplification used 60 Vbeta primers and 13 Jbeta primers. Here immunoSEQ multiplex PCR was the method, and the copy in TCRdb shows in-frame clones only, minus some. The sample carries about 100,000 clones, over 70% recorded once. Input material: PBMCs. These receptors all stem from a man in his fifties in good health and CMV-seronegative.

Turning to this clone: A much larger clone differs by one base, so this may be a read error. V gene TRBV5-6 combines with J gene TRBJ2-3; D is uncertain. The length of the CDR3 is 11 residues. Germline V CDR1 and CDR2: SGHDT, YYEEEE. The germline V and J ends were trimmed by 4 bases and 2 bases, with 2 bases remaining between them. This CDR3 reads CASSLTDTQYF. DNA of the CDR3: TGTGCCAGCAGCCTCACAGATACGCAGTATTTT.

The chain is built from TRBV6-1 and TRBJ2-5; a weak D match, TRBD2 (5 bases). The V gene's germline CDR1 is MNHNS and CDR2 SASEGT. The CDR3 runs 14 residues. The V and J ends lost 8 bases and 2 bases respectively, with 15 bases between them. The CDR3 region is CASEREDWQETQYF. The CDR3 DNA reads TGTGCCAGCGAAAGAGAGGACTGGCAAGAGACCCAGTACTTC.

This sequence joins TRBV14 and TRBJ2-7; D may be TRBD2 (7 bases). Germline V lookup: CDR1 SGHDN, CDR2 FVKESK. Between the trimmed V and J ends, which lost 5 bases and 6 bases, there was a span of 11 bases. This CDR3 has 12 amino acids. The CDR3 here is CASSGLGGEQYF. Here the CDR3 DNA reads TGTGCCAGCAGCGGACTAGGGGGCGAGCAGTACTTC.

This rearrangement joins TRBV6-5 to TRBJ2-7; 10 nucleotides align to TRBD1. The CDR3 is made up of 14 amino acids. The ends lost 5 bases at V and 5 bases at J; junction bases unmatched: 6. Per the germline V gene, CDR1 is MNHEY and CDR2 is SVGAGI. The DNA for the CDR3 is TGTGCCAGCAGTCCGGGACAGGGGTTACACGAGCAGTACTTC. Translated: CASSPGQGLHEQYF.

The rearrangement joins TRBV14 to TRBJ1-2, with D perhaps TRBD1 (6 bases). The CDR3 length is 14 residues. Germline values: CDR1 SGHDN, CDR2 FVKESK. V lost 4 bases and J lost 4, with 13 bases in between. The CDR3: CASSPLDSPYGYTF. The DNA for the CDR3 is TGTGCCAGCAGCCCCCTGGACAGTCCCTATGGCTACACCTTC.

The V gene is TRBV7-9, the J gene TRBJ2-7, with a weak D call TRBD1 (6 bases). CDR3 length: 16 amino acids. Per germline, CDR1 SEHNR and CDR2 FQNEAQ (reference sequence). V was trimmed by 3 bases and J by 6 bases, leaving 21 bases between them. The CDR3 here is CASSLRDFRDIREQYF. In DNA form, the CDR3 reads TGTGCCAGCAGCTTGAGAGACTTTCGGGACATCCGCGAGCAGTACTTC.

This rearrangement joins TRBV25-1 to TRBJ2-2; possible D gene TRBD2, 5 bases. Trimming stripped 6 bases from V and 5 bases from J, with 19 bases between. The germline V gene encodes CDR1 MGHDK and CDR2 SYGVNS. CDR3 size: 16 residues. DNA for the CDR3: TGTGCCAGCAGAGGGTTCGGGATGATAGGGACCGGGGAGCTGTTTTTT. Its translation: CASRGFGMIGTGELFF.

The rearrangement uses TRBV29-1 and TRBJ1-1; possibly TRBD1 for D (6 bases). V was pared by 6 bases and J by 3 bases, with 14 bases between. Germline CDR1 SQVTM, CDR2 ANQGSEA. The length of the CDR3 is 13 residues. The CDR3 here is CSVSTGRDTEAFF. CDR3 sequence (DNA): TGCAGCGTGTCCACAGGGAGGGACACTGAAGCTTTCTTT.

In regard to this clone: This same CDR3 is encoded by further DNA sequences in the sample. The rearrangement joins TRBV18 to TRBJ1-1; no definite D call. The CDR3 loop spans 13 amino acids. Trimming stripped 4 bases from V and 4 bases from J, with 10 bases between. CDR1 and CDR2 from the germline V gene are KGHSH and LQKENI. CDR3 region: CASSRGEGTEAFF. CDR3 DNA: TGTGCCAGCTCACGCGGAGAGGGCACTGAAGCTTTCTTT.

The rearrangement links TRBV7-9 to TRBJ1-3, with D tentatively TRBD1 (6 bases). Per the germline V gene, CDR1 is SEHNR and CDR2 is FQNEAQ (reference sequence). The V gene lost 4 bases and the J gene lost 1 base, with 17 bases spanning the gap. There are 17 residues in the CDR3. The DNA of the CDR3 is TGTGCCAGCAGCTCTAGCCGGGACAATGCATCTGGAAACACCATATATTTT. This gives the protein CASSSSRDNASGNTIYF.

The chain recombines TRBV27 with TRBJ2-2, with D hard to call. There are 14 residues in the CDR3. Germline V gene lookup returns CDR1 MNHEY and CDR2 SMNVEV (reference sequence). With 7 bases removed from V and 2 bases from J, the gap between germline ends came to 11 bases. The CDR3 reads CASTRLANTGELFF. CDR3 sequence (DNA): TGTGCCAGCACGAGACTGGCTAACACCGGGGAGCTGTTTTTT.

This chain links TRBV25-1 with TRBJ2-5; D is possibly TRBD2 (6 bases). The CDR3 sequence is 15 residues long. CDR1 and CDR2 from the germline V gene are MGHDK and SYGVNS. Trimming took 1 base from V and 0 from J, leaving 9 bases between them. This chain's CDR3 is CASSEWAGNQETQYF. The DNA for the CDR3 is TGTGCCAGCAGTGAATGGGCGGGGAACCAAGAGACCCAGTACTTC.

The chain joins TRBV19 to TRBJ2-3; D gene unclear. This CDR3 is 15 amino acids long. Germline lookup yields CDR1 LNHDA and CDR2 SQIVND (reference sequence). The V end was cut by 7 bases, the J end by 2 bases, with 16 bases between. CDR3 DNA: TGTGCCAGTACCCTAAGGCCCAGGTTCACAGATACGCAGTATTTT. This encodes CASTLRPRFTDTQYF.

The J gene is TRBJ1-1, the V gene TRBV29-1; no definite D call. V was clipped by 8 bases and J by 3 bases, with 16 bases between them. Germline lookup yields CDR1 SQVTM and CDR2 ANQGSEA. This CDR3 has 13 residues. The CDR3 nucleotides read TGCAGCCCATCCTATGGTAGAGACACTGAAGCTTTCTTT. Translated, it gives CSPSYGRDTEAFF. The full variable domain, in which reference TRBV29-1 and TRBJ1-1 provide the parts outside the CDR3, is SAVISQKPSRDICQRGTSLTIQCQVDSQVTMMFWYRQQPGQSLTLIATANQGSEATYESGFVIDKFPISRPNLTFSTLTVSNMSPEDSSIYLCSPSYGRDTEAFFGQGTRLTVV.

This sequence joins TRBV7-8 and TRBJ2-3; 8 bases map to TRBD1. The CDR3 is made up of 15 amino acids. The V gene end was trimmed by 2 bases and the J gene end by 4 bases; junction bases not matched to a gene: 5. CDR1 SGHVS and CDR2 FQNEAQ come from the germline V gene. CDR3 sequence (DNA): TGTGCCAGCAGCTTATACCAGGGGGCTCCAGATACGCAGTATTTT. Its protein is CASSLYQGAPDTQYF.

This clone was recorded only once. The chain links TRBV10-3 to TRBJ2-1; a weak D match, TRBD2 (6 bases). Germline V lookup: CDR1 ENHRY, CDR2 SYGVKD. The V end was cut by 9 bases, the J end by 3 bases, with 18 bases between. CDR3 length: 15 residues. CDR3 bases: TGTGCCATTTCCCCGGGACTTGGGGGCTACAATGAGCAGTTCTTC. Its protein product is CAISPGLGGYNEQFF.

V usage is TRBV10-3 and J usage is TRBJ1-2, with D possibly TRBD1 on 5 matching bases. Trimming took off 0 bases at V and 5 bases at J, with 13 bases between the two ends. The CDR3 contains 15 residues. Germline CDR1 reads ENHRY; CDR2 reads SYGVKD. The CDR3: CAISESTQGGYGYTF. The CDR3 coding sequence is TGTGCCATCAGTGAGTCGACGCAGGGAGGGTATGGCTACACCTTC.

The chain links TRBV21-1 to TRBJ2-4; the table's TRBD2 call for D was not verified on the DNA. TRBV21-1 has pseudogene status. This CDR3 region has 16 residues. In DNA, the CDR3 is TGTGCCAGCAGCAACCCTACGGGAGCAGCCAAAAACATTCAGTACTTC. It specifies CASSNPTGAAKNIQYF.

The chain joins TRBV25-1 to TRBJ1-5; D unresolved. V was shortened by 1 base and J by 0 bases, with 10 bases between the two germline ends. The germline V gene encodes CDR1 MGHDK and CDR2 SYGVNS. The CDR3 covers 16 residues. The CDR3: CASSESGYYSNQPQHF. The CDR3 coding sequence is TGTGCCAGCAGTGAATCCGGGTATTATAGCAATCAGCCCCAGCATTTT.

This clone was detected only a few times. The rearrangement links TRBV6-5 to TRBJ2-7, with 11 positions matching TRBD1. V lost 6 bases to trimming and J lost 6 bases; unmatched junction nucleotides: 4. There are 13 residues in the CDR3. Germline V CDR1 and CDR2: MNHEY, SVGAGI. The CDR3 nucleotides are TGTGCCAGCAGCCGGACAGGGGGCCTCGAGCAGTACTTC. It yields the protein CASSRTGGLEQYF.

DNA for the CDR3: TGTGCCAGCAGTTCAAGGGGTTCAGCTTTCTTT. This codes for CASSSRGSAFF. This rearrangement joins TRBV7-2 to TRBJ1-1; D may be TRBD1 (5 bases). V was trimmed by 6 bases and J by 10 bases, leaving 12 bases between them. CDR3 length: 11 residues. Germline V gene sequence: CDR1 SGHTA, CDR2 FQGNSA.